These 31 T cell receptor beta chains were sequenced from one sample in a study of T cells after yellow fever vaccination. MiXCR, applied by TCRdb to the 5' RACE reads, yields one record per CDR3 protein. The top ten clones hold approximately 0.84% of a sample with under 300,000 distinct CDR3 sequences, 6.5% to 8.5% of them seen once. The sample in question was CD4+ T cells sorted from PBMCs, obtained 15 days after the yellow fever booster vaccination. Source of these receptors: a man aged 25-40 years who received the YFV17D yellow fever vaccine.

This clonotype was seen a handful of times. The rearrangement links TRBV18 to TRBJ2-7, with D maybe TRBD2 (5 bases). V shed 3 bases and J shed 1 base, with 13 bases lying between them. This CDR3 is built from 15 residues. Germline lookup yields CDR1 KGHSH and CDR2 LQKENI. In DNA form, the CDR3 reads TGTGCCAGCTCACCGGAGGTCGTGCATTCCTACGAGCAGTACTTC. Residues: CASSPEVVHSYEQYF.

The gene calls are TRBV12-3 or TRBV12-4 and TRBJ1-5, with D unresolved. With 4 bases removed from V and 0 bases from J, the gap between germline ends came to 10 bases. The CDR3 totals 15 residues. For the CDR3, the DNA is TGTGCCAGCAGTTCCTTCGGAAATAGCAATCAGCCCCAGCATTTT. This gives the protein CASSSFGNSNQPQHF.

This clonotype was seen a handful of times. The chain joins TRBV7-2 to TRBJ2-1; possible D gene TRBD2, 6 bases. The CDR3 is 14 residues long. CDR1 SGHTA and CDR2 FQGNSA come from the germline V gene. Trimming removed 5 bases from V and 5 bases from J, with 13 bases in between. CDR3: CASSRRGVNNEQFF. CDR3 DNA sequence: TGTGCCAGCAGCCGCCGCGGGGTTAACAATGAGCAGTTCTTC.

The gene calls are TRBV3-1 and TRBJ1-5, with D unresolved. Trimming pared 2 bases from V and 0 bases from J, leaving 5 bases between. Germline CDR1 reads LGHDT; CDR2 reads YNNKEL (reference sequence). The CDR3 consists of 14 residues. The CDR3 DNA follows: TGTGCCAGCAGCCAACTTAGTAGCAATCAGCCCCAGCATTTT. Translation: CASSQLSSNQPQHF.

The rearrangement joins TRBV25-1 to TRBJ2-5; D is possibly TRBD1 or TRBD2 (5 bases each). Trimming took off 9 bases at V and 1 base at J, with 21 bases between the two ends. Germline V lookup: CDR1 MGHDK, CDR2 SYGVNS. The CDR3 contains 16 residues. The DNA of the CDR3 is TGTGCCAGTCGCTTGGGGGAGAGTATGCCCCAAGAGACCCAGTACTTC. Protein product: CASRLGESMPQETQYF.

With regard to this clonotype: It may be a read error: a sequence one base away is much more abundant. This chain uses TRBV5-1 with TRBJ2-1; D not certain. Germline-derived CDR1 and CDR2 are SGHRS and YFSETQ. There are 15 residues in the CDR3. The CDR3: CASSLENHSSNEQFF. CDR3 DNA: TGCGCCAGCAGCTTGGAAAACCACTCCTCCAATGAGCAGTTCTTC. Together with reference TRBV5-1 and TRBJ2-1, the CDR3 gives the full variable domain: KAGVTQTPRYLIKTRGQQVTLSCSPISGHRSVSWYQQTPGQGLQFLFEYFSETQRNKGNFPGRFSGRQFSNSRSEMNVSTLELGDSALYLCASSLENHSSNEQFFGPGTRLTVL.

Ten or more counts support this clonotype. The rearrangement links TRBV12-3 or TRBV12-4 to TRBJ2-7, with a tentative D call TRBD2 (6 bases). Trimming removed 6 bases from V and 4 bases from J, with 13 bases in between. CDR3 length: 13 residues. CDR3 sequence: CASRLATLYEQYF. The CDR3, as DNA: TGTGCCAGCAGACTAGCCACTCTTTACGAGCAGTACTTC.

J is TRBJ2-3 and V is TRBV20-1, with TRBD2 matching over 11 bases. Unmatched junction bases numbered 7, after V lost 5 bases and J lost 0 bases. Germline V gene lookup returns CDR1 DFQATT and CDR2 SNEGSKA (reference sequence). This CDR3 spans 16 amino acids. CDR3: CSAPTPSGRSTDTQYF. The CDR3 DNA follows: TGCAGTGCTCCAACTCCTAGCGGGAGGAGCACAGATACGCAGTATTTT.

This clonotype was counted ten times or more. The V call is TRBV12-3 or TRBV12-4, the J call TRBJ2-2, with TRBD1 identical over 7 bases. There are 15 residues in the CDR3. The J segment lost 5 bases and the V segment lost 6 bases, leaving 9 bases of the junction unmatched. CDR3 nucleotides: TGTGCCAGCAGCCCGGGACAGCGAGGGACCGGGGAGCTGTTTTTT. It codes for CASSPGQRGTGELFF.

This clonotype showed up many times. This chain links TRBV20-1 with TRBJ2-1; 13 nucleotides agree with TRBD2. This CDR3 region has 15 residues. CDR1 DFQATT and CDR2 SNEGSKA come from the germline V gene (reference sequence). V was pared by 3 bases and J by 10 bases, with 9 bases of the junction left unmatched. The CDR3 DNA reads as TGCAGTGCTAGTTTAGCGGGACTAGCGGGAAAAGAGCAGTTCTTC. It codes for CSASLAGLAGKEQFF.

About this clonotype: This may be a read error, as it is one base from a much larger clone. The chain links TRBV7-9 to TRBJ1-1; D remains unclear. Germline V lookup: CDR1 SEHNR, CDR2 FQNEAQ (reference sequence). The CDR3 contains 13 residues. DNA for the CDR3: TGTGTCAGCAGCTTTACAGTAGTAGCTGAAGCTTTCTTT. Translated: CVSSFTVVAEAFF. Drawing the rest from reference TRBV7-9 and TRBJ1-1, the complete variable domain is DTGVSQNPRHKITKRGQNVTFRCDPISEHNRLYWYRQTLGQGPEFLTYFQNEAQLEKSRLLSDRFSAERPKGSFSTLEIQRTEQGDSAMYLCVSSFTVVAEAFFGQGTRLTVV.

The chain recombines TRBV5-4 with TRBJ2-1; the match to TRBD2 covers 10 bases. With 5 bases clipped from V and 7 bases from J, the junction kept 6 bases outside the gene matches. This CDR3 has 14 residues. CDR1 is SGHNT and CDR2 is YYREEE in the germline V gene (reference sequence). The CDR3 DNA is TGTGCCAGCAGTTTACTAGCGGGATCAAATGAGCAGTTCTTC. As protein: CASSLLAGSNEQFF.

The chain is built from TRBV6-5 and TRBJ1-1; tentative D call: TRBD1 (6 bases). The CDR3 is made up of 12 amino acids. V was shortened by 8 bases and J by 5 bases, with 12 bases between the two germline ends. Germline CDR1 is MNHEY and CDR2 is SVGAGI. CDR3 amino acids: CASYRVATEAFF. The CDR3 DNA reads TGTGCCAGCTACAGGGTTGCGACTGAAGCTTTCTTT.

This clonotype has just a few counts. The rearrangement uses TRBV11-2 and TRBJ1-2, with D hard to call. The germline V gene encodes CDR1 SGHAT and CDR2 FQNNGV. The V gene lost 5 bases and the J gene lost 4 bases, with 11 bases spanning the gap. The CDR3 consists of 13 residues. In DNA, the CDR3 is TGTGCCAGCAGCCCTAGGAGCCTCTATGGCTACACCTTC. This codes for CASSPRSLYGYTF.

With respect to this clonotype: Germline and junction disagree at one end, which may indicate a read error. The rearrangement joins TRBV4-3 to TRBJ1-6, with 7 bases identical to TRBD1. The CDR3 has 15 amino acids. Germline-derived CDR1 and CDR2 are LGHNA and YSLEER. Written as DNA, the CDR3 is TGCGTCAGCAGCCAAATAGGGGGCGGTAATTCACCCCTCCACTTT. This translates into CVSSQIGGGNSPLHF.

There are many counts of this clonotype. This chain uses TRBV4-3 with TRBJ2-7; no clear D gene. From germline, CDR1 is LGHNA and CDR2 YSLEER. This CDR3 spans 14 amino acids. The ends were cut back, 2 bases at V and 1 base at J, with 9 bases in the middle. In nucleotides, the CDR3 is TGCGCCAGCAGCCAATTCGTGCCATCCTACGAGCAGTACTTC. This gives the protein CASSQFVPSYEQYF.

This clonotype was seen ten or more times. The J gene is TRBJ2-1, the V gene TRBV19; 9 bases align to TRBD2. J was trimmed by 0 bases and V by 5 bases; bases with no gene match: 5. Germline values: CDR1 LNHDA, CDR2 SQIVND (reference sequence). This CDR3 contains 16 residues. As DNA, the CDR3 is TGTGCCAGTAGTGTCCTTAGCGGGAGCTCCTACAATGAGCAGTTCTTC. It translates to CASSVLSGSSYNEQFF.

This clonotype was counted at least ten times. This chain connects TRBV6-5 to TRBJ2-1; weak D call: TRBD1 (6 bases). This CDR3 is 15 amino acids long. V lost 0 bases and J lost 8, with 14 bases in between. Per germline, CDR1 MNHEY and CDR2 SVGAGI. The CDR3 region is CASSYSGQGLDEQFF. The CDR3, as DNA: TGTGCCAGCAGTTACTCAGGGCAGGGGCTGGATGAGCAGTTCTTC.

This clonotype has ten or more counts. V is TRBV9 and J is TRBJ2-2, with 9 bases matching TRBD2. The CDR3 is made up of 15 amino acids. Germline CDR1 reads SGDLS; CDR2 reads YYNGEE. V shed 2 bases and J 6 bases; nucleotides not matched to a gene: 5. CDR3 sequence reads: CASSVAGTSPGELFF. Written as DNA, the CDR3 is TGTGCCAGCAGCGTCGCCGGGACTAGCCCCGGGGAGCTGTTTTTT.

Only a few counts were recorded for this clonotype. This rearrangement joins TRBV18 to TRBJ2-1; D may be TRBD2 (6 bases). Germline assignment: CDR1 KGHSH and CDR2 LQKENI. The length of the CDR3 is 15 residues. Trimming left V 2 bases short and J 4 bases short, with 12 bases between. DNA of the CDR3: TGTGCCAGCTCACCATCTGAGGCGGGGTACAATGAGCAGTTCTTC. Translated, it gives CASSPSEAGYNEQFF.

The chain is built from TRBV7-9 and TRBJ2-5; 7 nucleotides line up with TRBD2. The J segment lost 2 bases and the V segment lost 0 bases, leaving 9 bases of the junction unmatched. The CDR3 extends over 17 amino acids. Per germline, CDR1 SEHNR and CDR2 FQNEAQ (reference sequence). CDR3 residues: CASSLALAGDIQETQYF. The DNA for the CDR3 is TGTGCCAGCAGCTTAGCGTTGGCGGGAGACATACAAGAGACCCAGTACTTC.

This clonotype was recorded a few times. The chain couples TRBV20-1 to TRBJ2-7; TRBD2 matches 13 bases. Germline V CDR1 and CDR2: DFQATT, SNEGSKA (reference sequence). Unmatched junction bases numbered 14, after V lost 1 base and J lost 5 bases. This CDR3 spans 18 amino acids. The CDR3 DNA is TGCAGTGCTAGAGTCCGATATACCGGGACTAGCGGGATCGACGAGCAGTACTTC. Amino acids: CSARVRYTGTSGIDEQYF.

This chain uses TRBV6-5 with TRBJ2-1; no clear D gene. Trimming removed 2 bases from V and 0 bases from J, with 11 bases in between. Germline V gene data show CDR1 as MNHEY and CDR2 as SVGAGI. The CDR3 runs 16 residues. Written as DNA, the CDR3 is TGTGCCAGCAGTTACCAACTATTAAGCTCCTACAATGAGCAGTTCTTC. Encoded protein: CASSYQLLSSYNEQFF.

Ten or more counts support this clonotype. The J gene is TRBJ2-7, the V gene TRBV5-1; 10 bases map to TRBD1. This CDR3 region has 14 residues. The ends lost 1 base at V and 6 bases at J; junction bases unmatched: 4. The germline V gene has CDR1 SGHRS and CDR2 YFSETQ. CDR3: CASSLRQGASEQYF. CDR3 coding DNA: TGCGCCAGCAGCTTGAGACAGGGGGCTTCCGAGCAGTACTTC.

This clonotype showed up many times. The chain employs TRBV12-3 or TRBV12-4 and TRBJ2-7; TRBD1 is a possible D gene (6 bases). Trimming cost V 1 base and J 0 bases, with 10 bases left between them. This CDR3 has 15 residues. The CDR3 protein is CASSLVPGDSYEQYF. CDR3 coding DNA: TGTGCCAGCAGTTTAGTGCCAGGGGACTCCTACGAGCAGTACTTC.

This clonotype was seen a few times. The DNA of the CDR3 is TGTGCCAGCAGCTTAGGCCAGGGGAAAAACATTCAGTACTTC. This sequence encodes CASSLGQGKNIQYF. The V gene is TRBV7-2, the J gene TRBJ2-4; TRBD1 is a possible D gene (6 bases). The V gene lost 1 base and the J gene lost 4 bases, with 8 bases spanning the gap. The CDR3 extends over 14 amino acids. Germline CDR1 and CDR2: SGHTA and FQGNSA.

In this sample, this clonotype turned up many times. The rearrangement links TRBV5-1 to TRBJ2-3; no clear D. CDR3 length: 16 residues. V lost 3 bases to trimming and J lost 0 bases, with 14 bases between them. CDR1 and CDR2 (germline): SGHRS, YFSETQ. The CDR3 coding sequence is TGCGCCAGCAGCTCGCGCGCGGCAACTAGCACAGATACGCAGTATTTT. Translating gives CASSSRAATSTDTQYF.

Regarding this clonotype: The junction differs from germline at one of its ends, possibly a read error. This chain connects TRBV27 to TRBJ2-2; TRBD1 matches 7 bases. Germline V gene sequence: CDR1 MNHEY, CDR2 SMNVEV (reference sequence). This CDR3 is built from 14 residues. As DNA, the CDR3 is TGTGCCAGCAGTTGGACAGGAAACACCGGGGAGCTGTCTTTT. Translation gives CASSWTGNTGELSF.

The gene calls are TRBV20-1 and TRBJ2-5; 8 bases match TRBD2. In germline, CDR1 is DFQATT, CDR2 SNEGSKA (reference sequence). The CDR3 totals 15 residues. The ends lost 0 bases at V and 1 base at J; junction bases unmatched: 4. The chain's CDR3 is CSARDGRGGQETQYF. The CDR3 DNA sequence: TGCAGTGCTAGAGATGGTCGGGGGGGCCAAGAGACCCAGTACTTC.

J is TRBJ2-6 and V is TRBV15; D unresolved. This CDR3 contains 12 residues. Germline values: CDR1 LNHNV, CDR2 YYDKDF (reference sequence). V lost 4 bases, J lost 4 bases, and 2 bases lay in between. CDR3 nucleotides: TGTGCCACCAGCACCGGGGCCAACGTCCTGACTTTC. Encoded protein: CATSTGANVLTF. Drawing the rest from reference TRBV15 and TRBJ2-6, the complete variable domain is DAMVIQNPRYQVTQFGKPVTLSCSQTLNHNVMYWYQQKSSQAPKLLFHYYDKDFNNEADTPDNFQSRRPNTSFCFLDIRSPGLGDTAMYLCATSTGANVLTFGAGSRLTVL.

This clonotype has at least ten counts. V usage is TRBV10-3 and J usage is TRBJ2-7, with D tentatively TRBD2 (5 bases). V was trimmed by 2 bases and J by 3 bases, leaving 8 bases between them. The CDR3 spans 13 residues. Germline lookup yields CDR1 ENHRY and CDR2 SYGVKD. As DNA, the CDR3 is TGTGCCATCAGTGAGGACTACATCTACGAGCAGTACTTC. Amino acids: CAISEDYIYEQYF.